This T cell receptor (beta chain) was identified during a study of blood T cell repertoires in COVID-19. About the study: Some COVID-19 samples were acute and others convalescent; all came from the United States, Italy and Spain. Sources were T cells, B-cell-depleted T cells, or PBMCs; the material itself was cDNA or gDNA.

The germline gives CDR1 SGHNT, CDR2 YYREEE (reference sequence). V dropped 1 base and J dropped 8 bases, with 12 bases sitting between them. This CDR3 comprises 13 residues. Per the original methods: Reference gene primer amplification gave estimated nucleated cell counts. The data were produced by immunoSEQ multiplex PCR, yet TCRdb's version contains in-frame clones alone and is incomplete. V, J and clone size derive from that table, while D and trimming were established from the DNA sequence. The data contain over 150,000 clones, 80% to 90% of them singletons. The sequencing sample was made of peripheral blood. The receptor was derived from a man aged 45-65 years with active or convalescent COVID-19. The V gene is TRBV5-4, the J gene TRBJ1-1, with D maybe TRBD1 (5 bases). DNA of the CDR3: TGTGCCAGCAGCTTGTCTGCCCGGGGGGAAGCTTTCTTT. Protein: CASSLSARGEAFF.